The clone carrying this TCR beta chain was detected only a few times. Profiling relied on immunoSEQ multiplex PCR, and the TCRdb table lists in-frame clones only, not all of them. The sample carries about 420,000 clones, roughly 89% recorded once. This sample was taken from a study of blood T cell repertoires in COVID-19. Across the whole study: There were acute and convalescent COVID-19 samples, and they came from the United States, Italy and Spain.

Enrolled during active infection, Seattle patients were then followed longitudinally. CDR3 length: 14 amino acids. The junction had 4 bases not matched to a gene; V was cut back by 4 bases and J by 8 bases. Germline-derived CDR1 and CDR2 are MNHEY and SMNVEV (reference sequence). The chain recombines TRBV27 with TRBJ1-6; 8 nucleotides agree with TRBD1. Sequencing used peripheral blood. The sequence was obtained from a man aged 18 to 30 with COVID-19, enrolled during active disease. CDR3 in DNA: TGTGCCAGCAGTTCATCAGGGGGCCATTCACCCCTCCACTTT. Protein: CASSSSGGHSPLHF.